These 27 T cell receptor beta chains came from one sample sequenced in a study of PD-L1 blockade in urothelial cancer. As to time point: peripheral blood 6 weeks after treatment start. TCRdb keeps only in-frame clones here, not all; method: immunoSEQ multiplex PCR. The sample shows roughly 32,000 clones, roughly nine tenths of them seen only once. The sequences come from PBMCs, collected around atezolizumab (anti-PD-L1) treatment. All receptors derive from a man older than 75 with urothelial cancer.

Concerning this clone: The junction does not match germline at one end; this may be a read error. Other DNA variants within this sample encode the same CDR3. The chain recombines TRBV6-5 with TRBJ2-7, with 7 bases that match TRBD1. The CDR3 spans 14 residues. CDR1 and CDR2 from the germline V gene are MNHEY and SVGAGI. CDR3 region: CASSLTGPPYEQYF. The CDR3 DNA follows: TGTGCTAGCAGTTTGACAGGGCCGCCCTACGAGCAGTACTTC.

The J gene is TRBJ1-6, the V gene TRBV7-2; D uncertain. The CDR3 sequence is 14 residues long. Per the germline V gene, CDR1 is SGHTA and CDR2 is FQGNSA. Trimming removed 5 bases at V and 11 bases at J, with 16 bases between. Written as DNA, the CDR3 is TGTGCCAGCAGCGTAGTAGCGGGGAGGCCACCCCTCCACTTT. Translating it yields CASSVVAGRPPLHF.

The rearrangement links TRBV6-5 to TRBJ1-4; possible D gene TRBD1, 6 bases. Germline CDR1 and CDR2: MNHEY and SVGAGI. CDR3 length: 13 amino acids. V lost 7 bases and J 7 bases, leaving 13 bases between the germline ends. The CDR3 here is CASKTRGTEKLFF. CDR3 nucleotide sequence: TGTGCCAGCAAAACCAGGGGTACTGAAAAACTGTTTTTT.

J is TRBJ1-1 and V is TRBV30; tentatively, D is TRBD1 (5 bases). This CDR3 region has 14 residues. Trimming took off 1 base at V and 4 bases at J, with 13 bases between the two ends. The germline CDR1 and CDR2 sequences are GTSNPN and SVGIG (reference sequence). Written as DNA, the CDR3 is TGTGCCTGGAGTGGGGAGGGGCGGAGCACTGAAGCTTTCTTT. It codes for CAWSGEGRSTEAFF.

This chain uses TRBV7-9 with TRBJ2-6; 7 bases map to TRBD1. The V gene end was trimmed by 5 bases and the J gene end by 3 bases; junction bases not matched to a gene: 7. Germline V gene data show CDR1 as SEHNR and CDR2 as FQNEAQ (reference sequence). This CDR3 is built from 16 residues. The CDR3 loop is CASSRTTGFGANVLTF. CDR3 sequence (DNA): TGTGCCAGCAGCCGCACGACAGGGTTTGGGGCCAACGTCCTGACTTTC.

The CDR3 loop reads CASSVAPQDSGNTIYF. The DNA of the CDR3 is TGTGCCAGCAGCGTAGCCCCCCAGGACTCTGGAAACACCATATATTTT. The chain uses TRBV9 and TRBJ1-3; D remains ambiguous. V lost 0 bases, J lost 0 bases, and 10 bases lay in between. The germline V gene has CDR1 SGDLS and CDR2 YYNGEE. The length of the CDR3 is 16 residues.

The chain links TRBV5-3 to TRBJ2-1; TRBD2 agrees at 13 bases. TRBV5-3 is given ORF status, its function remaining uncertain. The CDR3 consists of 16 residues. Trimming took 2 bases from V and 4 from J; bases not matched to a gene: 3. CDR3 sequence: CARSLPGLAGYNEQFF. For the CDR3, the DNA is TGTGCCAGAAGCTTACCGGGACTAGCGGGATACAATGAGCAGTTCTTC.

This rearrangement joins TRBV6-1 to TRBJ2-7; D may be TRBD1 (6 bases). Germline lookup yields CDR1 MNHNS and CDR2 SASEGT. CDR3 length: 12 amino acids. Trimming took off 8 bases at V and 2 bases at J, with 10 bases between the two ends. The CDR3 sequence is CASDRSTYEQYF. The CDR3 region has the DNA TGTGCCAGCGACAGGTCAACCTACGAGCAGTACTTC.

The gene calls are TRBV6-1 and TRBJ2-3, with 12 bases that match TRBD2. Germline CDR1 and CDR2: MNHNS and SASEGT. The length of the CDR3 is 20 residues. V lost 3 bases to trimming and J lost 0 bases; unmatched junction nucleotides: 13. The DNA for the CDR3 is TGTGCCAGCAGTGAGCCTAGACTAGCGGGAGTTCTTTTAAGCACAGATACGCAGTATTTT. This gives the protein CASSEPRLAGVLLSTDTQYF.

This CDR3 reads CASRPGQAYEQYF. The CDR3 DNA follows: TGTGCCAGCAGACCCGGACAGGCTTACGAGCAGTACTTC. V and J are TRBV28 and TRBJ2-7; TRBD1 matches at 7 bases. The J segment lost 4 bases and the V segment lost 6 bases, leaving 6 bases of the junction unmatched. The CDR3 consists of 13 residues. Germline values: CDR1 MDHEN, CDR2 SYDVKM.

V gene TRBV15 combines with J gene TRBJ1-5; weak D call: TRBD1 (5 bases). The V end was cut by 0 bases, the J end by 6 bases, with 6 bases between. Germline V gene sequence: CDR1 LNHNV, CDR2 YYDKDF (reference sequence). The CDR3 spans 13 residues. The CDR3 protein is CATSRDRGQPQHF. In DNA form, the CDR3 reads TGTGCCACCAGCAGAGATAGGGGTCAGCCCCAGCATTTT.

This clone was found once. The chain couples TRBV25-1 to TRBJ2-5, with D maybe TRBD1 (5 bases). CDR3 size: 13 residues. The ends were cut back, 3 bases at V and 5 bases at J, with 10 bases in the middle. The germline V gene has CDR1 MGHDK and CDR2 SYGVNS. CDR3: CASSEQGWETQYF. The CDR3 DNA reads TGTGCCAGCAGTGAGCAGGGTTGGGAGACCCAGTACTTC.

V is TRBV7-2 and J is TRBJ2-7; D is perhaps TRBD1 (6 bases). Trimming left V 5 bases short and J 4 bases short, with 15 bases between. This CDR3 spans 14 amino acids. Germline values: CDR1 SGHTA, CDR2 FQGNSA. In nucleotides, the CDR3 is TGTGCCAGCAGCCCCCATATGGGGGCTTACGAGCAGTACTTC. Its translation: CASSPHMGAYEQYF.

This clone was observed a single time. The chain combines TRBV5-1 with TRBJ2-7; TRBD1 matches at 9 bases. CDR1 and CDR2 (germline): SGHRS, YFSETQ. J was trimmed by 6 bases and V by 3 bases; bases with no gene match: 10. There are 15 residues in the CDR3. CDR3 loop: CASSSGTGLLGEQYF. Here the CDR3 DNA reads TGCGCCAGCAGCTCCGGGACAGGGTTATTGGGCGAGCAGTACTTC.

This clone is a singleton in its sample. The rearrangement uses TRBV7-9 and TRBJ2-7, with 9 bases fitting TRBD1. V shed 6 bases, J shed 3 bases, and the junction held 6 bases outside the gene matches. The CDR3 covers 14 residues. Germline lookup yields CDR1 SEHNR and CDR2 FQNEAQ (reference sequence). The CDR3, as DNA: TGTGCCAGCAGTTCACCGGGACAGGGCTACGAGCAGTACTTC. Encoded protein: CASSSPGQGYEQYF.

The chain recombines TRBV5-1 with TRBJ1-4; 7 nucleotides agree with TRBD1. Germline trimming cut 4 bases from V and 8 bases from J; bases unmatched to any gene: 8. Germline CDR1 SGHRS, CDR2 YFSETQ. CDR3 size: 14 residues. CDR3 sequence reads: CASSRGQDREKLFF. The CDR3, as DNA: TGCGCCAGCAGCCGCGGACAGGATCGCGAAAAACTGTTTTTT.

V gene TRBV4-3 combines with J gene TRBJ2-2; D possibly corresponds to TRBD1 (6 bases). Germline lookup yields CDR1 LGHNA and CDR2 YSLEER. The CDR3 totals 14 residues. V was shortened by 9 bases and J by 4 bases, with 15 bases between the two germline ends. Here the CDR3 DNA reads TGCGCCAGTGCGACAGGCCCTGGCACCGGGGAGCTGTTTTTT. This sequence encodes CASATGPGTGELFF.

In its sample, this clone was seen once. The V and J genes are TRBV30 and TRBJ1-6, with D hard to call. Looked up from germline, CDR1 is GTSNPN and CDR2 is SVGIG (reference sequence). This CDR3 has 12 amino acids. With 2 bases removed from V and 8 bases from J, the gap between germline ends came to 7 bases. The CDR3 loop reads CAWSIVHSPLHF. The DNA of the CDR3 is TGTGCCTGGAGTATAGTCCATTCACCCCTCCACTTT.

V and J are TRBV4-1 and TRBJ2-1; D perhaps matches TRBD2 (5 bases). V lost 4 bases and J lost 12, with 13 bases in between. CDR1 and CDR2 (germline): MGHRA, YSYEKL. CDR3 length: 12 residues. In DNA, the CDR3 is TGCGCCAGCAGCCGGTCTGGAGGATGGCAGTTCTTC. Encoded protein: CASSRSGGWQFF.

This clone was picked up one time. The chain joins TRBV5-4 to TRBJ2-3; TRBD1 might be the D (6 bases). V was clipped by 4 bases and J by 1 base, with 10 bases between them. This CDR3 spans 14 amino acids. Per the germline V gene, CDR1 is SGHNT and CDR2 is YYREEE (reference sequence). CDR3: CASSTDSRTDTQYF. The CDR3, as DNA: TGTGCCAGCAGCACGGACAGCCGCACAGATACGCAGTATTTT.

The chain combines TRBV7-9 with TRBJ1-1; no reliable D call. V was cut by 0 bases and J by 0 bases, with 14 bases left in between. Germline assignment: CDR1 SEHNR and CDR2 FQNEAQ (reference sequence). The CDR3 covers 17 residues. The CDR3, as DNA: TGTGCCAGCAGCTTAGCGGTAGAGGCCTTCTTGAACACTGAAGCTTTCTTT. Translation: CASSLAVEAFLNTEAFF.

This chain's CDR3 is CASSLEGDSYEQYF. CDR3 nucleotide sequence: TGTGCCAGCAGCTTAGAGGGGGATTCCTACGAGCAGTACTTC. The chain carries TRBV7-8 and TRBJ2-7; D possibly corresponds to TRBD1 (6 bases). The CDR3 has 14 amino acids. V lost 1 base, J lost 1 base, and 8 bases lay in between. CDR1 and CDR2 from the germline V gene are SGHVS and FQNEAQ.

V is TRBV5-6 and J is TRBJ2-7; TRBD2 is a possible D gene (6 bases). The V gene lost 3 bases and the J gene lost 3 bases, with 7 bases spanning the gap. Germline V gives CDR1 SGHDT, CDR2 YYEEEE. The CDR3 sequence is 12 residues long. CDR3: CASSSGSYEQYF. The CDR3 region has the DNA TGTGCCAGCAGCTCCGGGAGCTACGAGCAGTACTTC.

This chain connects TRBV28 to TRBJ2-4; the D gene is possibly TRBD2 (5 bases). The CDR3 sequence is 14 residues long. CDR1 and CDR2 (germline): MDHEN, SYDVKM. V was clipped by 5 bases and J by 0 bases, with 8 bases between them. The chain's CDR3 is CASSRGLAKNIQYF. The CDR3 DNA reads TGTGCCAGCAGTCGGGGTCTAGCCAAAAACATTCAGTACTTC. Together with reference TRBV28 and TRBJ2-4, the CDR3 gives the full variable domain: DVKVTQSSRYLVKRTGEKVFLECVQDMDHENMFWYRQDPGLGLRLIYFSYDVKMKEKGDIPEGYSVSREKKERFSLILESASTNQTSMYLCASSRGLAKNIQYFGAGTRLSVL.

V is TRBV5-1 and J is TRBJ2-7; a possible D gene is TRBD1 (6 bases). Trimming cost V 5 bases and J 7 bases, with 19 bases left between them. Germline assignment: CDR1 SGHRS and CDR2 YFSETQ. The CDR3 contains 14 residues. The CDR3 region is CASRGGSDSGEQYF. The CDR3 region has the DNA TGCGCCAGCAGAGGGGGTAGTGATTCGGGGGAGCAGTACTTC.

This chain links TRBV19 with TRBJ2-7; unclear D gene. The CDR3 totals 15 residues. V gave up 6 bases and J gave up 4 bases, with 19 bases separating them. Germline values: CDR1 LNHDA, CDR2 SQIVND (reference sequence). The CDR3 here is CASSNLGDLVYEQYF. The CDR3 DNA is TGTGCCAGTAGCAACCTAGGCGATCTGGTGTACGAGCAGTACTTC.

CDR3 sequence reads: CASSRPGQGIYEQFF. CDR3 sequence (DNA): TGTGCCAGCAGCAGACCGGGACAGGGAATCTATGAGCAGTTCTTC. The chain combines TRBV6-1 with TRBJ2-1; 9 bases align to TRBD1. Germline V gene lookup returns CDR1 MNHNS and CDR2 SASEGT. V trimming: 6 bases; J trimming: 8 bases; junction bases outside the gene matches: 11. This CDR3 region has 15 residues.